The sequence of this TCR beta chain was determined in a study of T cells in women clearing cervical HPV infection. Study-level results: Repertoire richness, not evenness, was significantly elevated in CIN3+ cases versus controls.

Regarding this clone: Its antigen remains unknown. The DNA ends 3 residues before the CDR3 does, and the rest of the CDR3 is filled in from the germline J gene.

Sequencing was performed with immunoSEQ multiplex PCR; in TCRdb, only in-frame clones are kept and a portion is missing. Its listing shows roughly 22,000 clones. The CDR3 contains 16 residues. The J segment lost 2 bases and the V segment lost 5 bases, leaving 12 bases of the junction unmatched. Looked up from germline, CDR1 is DFQATT and CDR2 is SNEGSKA (reference sequence). The V gene is TRBV20-1, the J gene TRBJ2-3; 8 bases align to TRBD1. This sequence was found in a woman between 18 and 75 years old with a cervical HPV16 infection that either progressed to CIN3+ or cleared (not recorded which). The sample taken for sequencing was blood buffy coat. CDR3 residues: CSAGGGQETFTDTQYF. The part of the CDR3 DNA that was read is TGCAGTGCTGGTGGGGGACAGGAGACCTTCACAGATACG.